This section outlines one T cell receptor beta chain sequence together with its context. This receptor's antigen is unknown. No quality values exist for individual bases; no much larger clone is one base distant. The data were taken from a study of blood T cell repertoires in COVID-19 (dated by TCRdb to the early 2020s). Notes on the research overall: Samples from collaborators originated in the United States, Italy and Spain and spanned both the acute and convalescent phases of COVID-19. The prospective study material was composed of cDNA or gDNA derived from T cells, B-cell-depleted T cells, or PBMCs. The dataset comprised deeply sampled blood TCRbeta repertoires from subjects exposed to, actively infected with, or recovered from COVID-19. The repertoires were released in a freely available public database intended as a resource for research on the immune response to SARS-CoV-2. The samples were drawn from two sources: the first 160 participants of the ongoing ImmuneRACE study, and over 950 subjects contributed by 6 global collaborators. Nearly every sample came with metadata listing a de-identified subject ID, COVID-19 status, age in years and sex. Where available, HLA class I and class II types were obtained from metadata supplied by the sample provider rather than from assay-based typing. Study-wide findings and limitations: How much clinical and demographic metadata was included differed by source and by participant, and the metadata was provided uncurated.

The immunoSEQ Assay, a bias-controlled multiplex PCR, was used to amplify TCRbeta CDR3 regions from genomic DNA. The paper's data handling went like this. The number of nucleated cells in each sample was estimated from the amplification of reference gene primers within the assay. To quantify the absolute abundance of each unique TCRbeta CDR3 rearrangement, sequence reads were collapsed and filtered. Productive Simpson clonality was computed per sample as the square root of Simpson's diversity index over productive rearrangements. Not all clones reach the TCRdb copy of this immuneACCESS table, which keeps in-frame sequences only. Checked studies attribute under half of the gap to unresolved V genes and leave the rest unexplained. Clonal size and the V and J genes are those of that table, whereas D and trimming came from the DNA. This sample is represented by around 72,000 clones; roughly 80% of them were singletons. The top ten constitute around 20% of the sample.

Deletion took 5 bases off V and 3 bases off J, with a span of 10 bases between the germline ends. The CDR3 has 13 amino acids, counting the end cysteine and phenylalanine. Only the CDR3 region is kept as DNA, spanning 39 bases read in frame from base 1. The germline V gene gives CDR1 as SGHTA and CDR2 as FQGNSA. Each collaborating institution followed its own protocols to collect whole blood in K2EDTA tubes. For TCRbeta analysis, collaborators shipped samples in one of three forms: frozen whole blood, isolated PBMCs, or DNA extracted from either of those sample types. The sequenced sample consisted of peripheral blood. The clonotype originates from a human donor in a cohort sampled during active COVID-19. The chain is encoded by TRBV7-2 joined to TRBJ1-1; no D gene call is confident. The CDR3 here reads CASSPRRDTEAFF. The DNA is as follows: TGTGCCAGCAGCCCGCGGCGAGACACTGAAGCTTTCTTT. The full variable domain, completed from the reference TRBV7-2 and TRBJ1-1 proteins outside the CDR3, reads GAGVSQSPSNKVTEKGKDVELRCDPISGHTALYWYRQSLGQGLEFLIYFQGNSAPDKSGLPSDRFSAERTGGSVSTLTIQRTQQEDSAVYLCASSPRRDTEAFFGQGTRLTVV.